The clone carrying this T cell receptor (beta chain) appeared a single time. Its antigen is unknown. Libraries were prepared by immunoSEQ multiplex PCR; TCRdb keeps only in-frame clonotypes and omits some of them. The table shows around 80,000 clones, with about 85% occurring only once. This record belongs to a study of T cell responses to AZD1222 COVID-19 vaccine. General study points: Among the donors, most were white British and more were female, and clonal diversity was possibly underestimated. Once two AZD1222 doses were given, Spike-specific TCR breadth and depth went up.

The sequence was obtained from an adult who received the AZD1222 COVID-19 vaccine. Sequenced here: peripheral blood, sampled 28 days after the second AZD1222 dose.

CDR3 protein: CASRRGGTAFNYGYTF. The DNA of the CDR3 is TGTGCCAGCCGACGAGGGGGGACAGCTTTTAACTATGGCTACACCTTC. The rearrangement joins TRBV28 to TRBJ1-2, with 7 nucleotides matching TRBD1. The CDR3 sequence is 16 residues long. Trimming at V came to 8 bases and at J to 1 base, leaving 13 bases not matched to a gene. Germline V CDR1 and CDR2: MDHEN, SYDVKM.